This T cell receptor (beta chain) derives from a study of blood T cell repertoires in COVID-19 (dated by TCRdb to 2018 to 2021). Broadly, across the study: The collaborator samples originated in the United States, Italy and Spain and spanned the acute and convalescent phases of COVID-19. The dataset comprised deeply sampled blood TCRbeta repertoires from subjects exposed to, actively infected with, or recovered from COVID-19. Samples were obtained from the ongoing ImmuneRACE study (first 160 participants) and from some 1,200 subjects provided by 6 global collaborators. HLA class I and class II types, where available, came from metadata supplied by the sample provider rather than from assay-based typing. The material from the prospective study consisted of cDNA or gDNA derived from T cells, B-cell-depleted T cells, or PBMCs. A de-identified subject ID, COVID-19 status, age in years and sex were almost always included in the sample metadata. The repertoires were released in a freely available public database meant as a resource for research on the immune response to SARS-CoV-2.

The immunoSEQ Assay, a bias-controlled multiplex PCR, was used to amplify TCRbeta CDR3 regions from genomic DNA. In the paper's pipeline: The number of nucleated cells in each sample was estimated by amplification of reference gene primers within the assay. To quantify the absolute abundance of each unique TCRbeta CDR3 rearrangement, sequence reads were collapsed and filtered. For each sample, productive Simpson clonality was calculated as the square root of Simpson's diversity index over productive rearrangements. What TCRdb holds here is the immuneACCESS table cut down to in-frame rearrangements. Part of the clones is not present; checked against another copy, under half of the missing clones reflect an unresolved V gene, and the others are unexplained. For V, J and clone size, that table is used; D and trimming come from the DNA. Recorded for this sample are 150,000 or so clones; 90% of them occurred a single time. The ten largest make up roughly a sixth of the sample.

The collaborating institutions used their own protocols to collect whole blood in K2EDTA tubes. Collaborator samples were shipped for TCRbeta analysis as frozen whole blood, isolated PBMCs, or DNA extracted from either sample type. What the authors observed across the whole study: The quantity of clinical and demographic metadata differed by source and by participant and was supplied without curation.

The sample holds many counts of this clone. The antigen it binds to is not known. No base quality information exists; no much larger clone differs at one position. Between the V and J ends, shortened by 3 bases and 8 bases respectively, the junction contains 10 bases. The CDR3 holds 12 amino acids from the cysteine to the phenylalanine. Of the read, only the CDR3 DNA is kept; its 36 bases are in frame from base 1. As encoded in the germline V gene, CDR1 is MDHEN while CDR2 is SYDVKM. This receptor was identified in a man in his 60s with active or convalescent COVID-19. The rearrangement combines TRBV28 with TRBJ1-2; the D gene assignment is ambiguous. Sequences were obtained from peripheral blood. The DNA is TGTGCCAGCAGTTTGAGTCATCGGGGCTACACCTTC. The resulting protein is CASSLSHRGYTF.